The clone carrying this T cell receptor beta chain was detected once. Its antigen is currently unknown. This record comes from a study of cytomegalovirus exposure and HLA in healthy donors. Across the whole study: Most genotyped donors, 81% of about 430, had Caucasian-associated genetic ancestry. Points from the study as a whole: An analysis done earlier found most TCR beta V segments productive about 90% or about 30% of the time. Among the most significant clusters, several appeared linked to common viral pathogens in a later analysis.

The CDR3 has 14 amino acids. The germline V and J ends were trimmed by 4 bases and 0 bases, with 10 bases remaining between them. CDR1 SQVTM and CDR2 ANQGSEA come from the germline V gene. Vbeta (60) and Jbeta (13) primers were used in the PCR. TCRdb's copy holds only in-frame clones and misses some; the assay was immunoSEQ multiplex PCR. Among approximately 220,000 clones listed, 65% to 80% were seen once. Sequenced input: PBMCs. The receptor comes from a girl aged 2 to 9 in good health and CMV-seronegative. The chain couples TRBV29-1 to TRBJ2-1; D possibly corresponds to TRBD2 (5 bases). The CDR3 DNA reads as TGCAGCGTTGTTCGGGCGGGCTCCTACAATGAGCAGTTCTTC. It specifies CSVVRAGSYNEQFF.